This entry lists 17 T cell receptor beta chains sequenced from one sample in a study of response to subunit inactivated influenza vaccine. TCRdb fed the RT-PCR reads into MiXCR, producing one record per CDR3 protein. The sample yields about 780,000 distinct CDR3 sequences, less than 20% seen once. The specimen was PBMCs from blood, collected roughly 5 days after vaccination. Receptor source: a man aged 45-65 years who received an inactivated influenza vaccine.

The sample holds a few counts of this clonotype. The rearrangement links TRBV18 to TRBJ2-7; 7 bases fit TRBD1. The V segment lost 11 bases and the J segment 0 bases; nucleotides outside the gene matches: 7. Germline-derived CDR1 and CDR2 are KGHSH and LQKENI. The length of the CDR3 is 13 residues. CDR3 in amino acids: CASTGVGSYEQYF. The CDR3 DNA is TGTGCCTCCACAGGGGTAGGCTCCTACGAGCAGTACTTC.

V usage is TRBV11-2 and J usage is TRBJ2-1; 10 bases agree with TRBD2. The CDR3 consists of 18 residues. The junction had 12 bases not matched to a gene; V was cut back by 4 bases and J by 3 bases. From germline, CDR1 is SGHAT and CDR2 FQNNGV. The CDR3 protein is CASSSPARGLADYNEQFF. Here the CDR3 DNA reads TGTGCCAGCAGCTCCCCAGCAAGAGGACTAGCGGACTACAATGAGCAGTTCTTC.

A few counts support this clonotype. The J gene is TRBJ2-5, the V gene TRBV20-1, with D perhaps matching TRBD1 (6 bases). The germline V gene has CDR1 DFQATT and CDR2 SNEGSKA (reference sequence). The V end lost 3 bases, the J end lost 2 bases, and 16 bases lay between the germline ends. The CDR3 consists of 15 residues. The chain's CDR3 is CSASRPDRPQETQYF. The CDR3 DNA reads TGCAGTGCTAGCAGACCAGACAGGCCACAAGAGACCCAGTACTTC.

This clonotype came up a few times. V and J are TRBV29-1 and TRBJ2-7, with a possible D match to TRBD2 (6 bases). V lost 2 bases and J lost 1, with 12 bases in between. The CDR3 has 14 amino acids. Germline CDR1 reads SQVTM; CDR2 reads ANQGSEA. The CDR3 reads CSVELRLGSYEQYF. CDR3 nucleotide sequence: TGCAGCGTTGAATTGCGACTAGGGTCCTACGAGCAGTACTTC.

This clonotype appeared a few times. The chain couples TRBV12-3 or TRBV12-4 to TRBJ2-7; possible D gene TRBD2, 6 bases. With 3 bases removed from V and 5 bases from J, the gap between germline ends came to 14 bases. The CDR3 covers 14 residues. CDR3: CASSFAGLFNEQYF. The CDR3 DNA reads as TGTGCCAGCAGTTTTGCCGGACTATTTAACGAGCAGTACTTC.

Only a few counts were recorded for this clonotype. The V and J genes are TRBV7-9 and TRBJ1-1, with D maybe TRBD1 (6 bases). The CDR3 consists of 15 residues. Trimming removed 4 bases at V and 0 bases at J, with 12 bases between. The germline CDR1 and CDR2 sequences are SEHNR and FQNEAQ (reference sequence). In DNA, the CDR3 is TGTGCCAGCAGCTCAGAGGGGGGTTTGAACACTGAAGCTTTCTTT. The encoded protein is CASSSEGGLNTEAFF.

The genes are TRBV5-6 and TRBJ2-5, with 7 positions matching TRBD1. The ends lost 4 bases at V and 5 bases at J; junction bases unmatched: 14. Germline CDR1 reads SGHDT; CDR2 reads YYEEEE. This CDR3 has 16 amino acids. CDR3 sequence reads: CASSQRSRGFGETQYF. CDR3 sequence (DNA): TGTGCCAGCAGCCAAAGATCCAGGGGGTTCGGGGAGACCCAGTACTTC.

This clonotype has a handful of counts. The rearrangement joins TRBV5-1 to TRBJ2-1; 15 bases fit TRBD2. The CDR3 runs to 17 residues. V gave up 4 bases and J gave up 2 bases; unmatched junction bases: 4. From germline, CDR1 is SGHRS and CDR2 YFSETQ. The CDR3 DNA sequence: TGCGCCAGCAGCCCGGGACTAGCGGGGGGTCCCTACAATGAGCAGTTCTTC. Translation gives CASSPGLAGGPYNEQFF.

The chain uses TRBV20-1 and TRBJ2-7, with D perhaps TRBD1 (6 bases). Germline loops: CDR1 DFQATT, CDR2 SNEGSKA (reference sequence). CDR3 length equals 18 residues. Deletions cut 6 bases from V and 4 bases from J, with 31 bases between. The DNA for the CDR3 is TGCAGTGCACAAGTAATCCTCCCAACAAGCGGACAGTCATACGAGCAGTACTTC. This translates into CSAQVILPTSGQSYEQYF.

This clonotype was detected many times. The chain carries TRBV5-1 and TRBJ2-7, with 9 bases lining up with TRBD2. V shed 0 bases, J shed 3 bases, and the junction held 4 bases outside the gene matches. Germline V gene lookup returns CDR1 SGHRS and CDR2 YFSETQ. CDR3 length: 15 amino acids. The chain's CDR3 is CASSLVASGNYEQYF. The CDR3 DNA follows: TGCGCCAGCAGCTTGGTGGCTAGCGGGAACTACGAGCAGTACTTC.

The CDR3 nucleotides read TGTGCCAGCAGCTTAGATCGGACGGAGACCCAGTACTTC. Protein: CASSLDRTETQYF. The J gene is TRBJ2-5, the V gene TRBV11-2; D gene uncertain. Trimming took 0 bases from V and 5 from J, leaving 7 bases between them. The CDR3 consists of 13 residues. The V gene's germline CDR1 is SGHAT and CDR2 FQNNGV.

The chain has TRBV10-3 and TRBJ2-6; no definite D call. Per the germline V gene, CDR1 is ENHRY and CDR2 is SYGVKD. The CDR3 contains 16 residues. Deletions cut 0 bases from V and 0 bases from J, with 6 bases between. CDR3 in amino acids: CAISESHPSGANVLTF. The CDR3 DNA reads TGTGCCATCAGTGAGTCACACCCCTCTGGGGCCAACGTCCTGACTTTC.

The chain uses TRBV7-2 and TRBJ1-4; D unresolved. Germline loops: CDR1 SGHTA, CDR2 FQGNSA. V dropped 4 bases and J dropped 14 bases, with 14 bases sitting between them. The CDR3 length is 12 residues. The CDR3 bases are TGTGCCAGCAGCTCTAGAGGGATGGGGCTGTTTTTT. This codes for CASSSRGMGLFF.

This clonotype occurred many times. The chain has TRBV12-3 or TRBV12-4 and TRBJ2-5; TRBD2 might be the D (5 bases). The V end lost 3 bases, the J end lost 2 bases, and 13 bases lay between the germline ends. The length of the CDR3 is 15 residues. The CDR3 region is CASSLDFGDQETQYF. CDR3 nucleotides: TGTGCCAGCAGTTTGGATTTCGGGGATCAAGAGACCCAGTACTTC.

The chain has TRBV4-2 and TRBJ2-7; maybe TRBD1 (5 bases). V lost 1 base, J lost 1 base, and 11 bases lay in between. The CDR3 is 15 residues long. Germline CDR1 is LGHNA and CDR2 is YNFKEQ. The CDR3 sequence is CASSQARTTSYEQYF. The CDR3 bases are TGTGCCAGCAGCCAAGCGCGGACAACGTCCTACGAGCAGTACTTC.

This clonotype was seen more than once but under ten times. This chain uses TRBV11-2 with TRBJ2-1; possible D gene TRBD2, 6 bases. Germline lookup yields CDR1 SGHAT and CDR2 FQNNGV. The V end was cut by 1 base, the J end by 5 bases, with 9 bases between. The CDR3 spans 14 residues. CDR3 DNA: TGTGCCAGCAGCTTAGGGAGGGGTAACAATGAGCAGTTCTTC. The encoded protein is CASSLGRGNNEQFF.

The chain carries TRBV7-8 and TRBJ2-7; 11 positions match TRBD2. Germline V gene sequence: CDR1 SGHVS, CDR2 FQNEAQ. V dropped 4 bases and J dropped 4; count of bases not matched to a gene: 3. The CDR3 is made up of 14 amino acids. The CDR3 loop reads CASSSTSGDYEQYF. The CDR3 DNA sequence: TGTGCCAGCAGCTCGACTAGCGGGGATTACGAGCAGTACTTC.